The rows below give T cell receptor beta chains drawn from one sample of a study of control samples from healthy donors and cancer patients. Measured with immunoSEQ multiplex PCR; TCRdb has only the in-frame clones, and not every one. The sample carries about 52,000 clones, roughly 96% recorded once. Sequencing was performed on blood. These receptors all come from a man aged 25 to 45 in good health. The CDR3 runs from the conserved cysteine through the conserved F or W. The order of the fields is J gene, V gene, clone size, D gene, CDR3 protein, CDR3 DNA. D genes are given only for firm matches. Clone sizes are given selectively: once, few, many, or a class where the clone is expanded.

j_gene: TRBJ2-7; v_gene: TRBV15; abundance: .; d_gene: TRBD1; CDR3aa: CATSRGRTGRIGLVEQYF; CDR3nt: TGTGCTACCAGCAGAGGGCGGACAGGGAGGATCGGATTAGTGGAGCAGTACTTC
j_gene: TRBJ1-4; v_gene: TRBV27; abundance: .; d_gene: TRBD1; CDR3aa: CASSSGTVINEKLFF; CDR3nt: TGTGCCAGCAGCTCCGGGACAGTTATTAATGAAAAACTGTTTTTT
j_gene: TRBJ2-5; v_gene: TRBV7-3; abundance: once; d_gene: .; CDR3aa: CASSSLYGETQYF; CDR3nt: TGTGCCAGCAGCTCCCTTTATGGGGAGACCCAGTACTTC
j_gene: TRBJ2-7; v_gene: TRBV6-6; abundance: few; d_gene: .; CDR3aa: CASRALASSEQYF; CDR3nt: TGTGCCAGCAGGGCCCTGGCTTCTTCCGAGCAGTACTTC
j_gene: TRBJ1-3; v_gene: TRBV19; abundance: .; d_gene: .; CDR3aa: CASSSSSGNTIYF; CDR3nt: TGTGCCAGCTCCTCCAGCTCTGGAAACACCATATATTTT
j_gene: TRBJ2-7; v_gene: TRBV9; abundance: .; d_gene: .; CDR3aa: CASSVDVTSYEQYF; CDR3nt: TGTGCCAGCAGCGTAGACGTCACCTCCTACGAGCAGTACTTC
j_gene: TRBJ1-6; v_gene: TRBV9; abundance: .; d_gene: .; CDR3aa: CASSKGGGSYNSPLHF; CDR3nt: TGTGCCAGCAGCAAAGGGGGGGGCTCCTATAATTCACCCCTCCACTTT
j_gene: TRBJ1-4; v_gene: TRBV7-9; abundance: .; d_gene: TRBD1; CDR3aa: CASSLGQGNEKLFF; CDR3nt: TGTGCCAGCAGCTTAGGACAGGGGAATGAAAAACTGTTTTTT
j_gene: TRBJ1-2; v_gene: TRBV28; abundance: .; d_gene: .; CDR3aa: CASTSTAVAYGYTF; CDR3nt: TGTGCCAGCACTTCCACCGCTGTGGCCTATGGCTACACCTTC
j_gene: TRBJ2-7; v_gene: TRBV5-1; abundance: .; d_gene: TRBD2; CDR3aa: CASSLASGSFYEQYF; CDR3nt: TGCGCCAGCAGCTTGGCTAGCGGGAGTTTCTACGAGCAGTACTTC
j_gene: TRBJ1-6; v_gene: TRBV5-8; abundance: .; d_gene: .; CDR3aa: CASSLEGVGSPLHF; CDR3nt: TGTGCCAGCAGCTTGGAGGGTGTTGGTTCACCCCTCCACTTT
j_gene: TRBJ1-2; v_gene: TRBV4-1; abundance: .; d_gene: TRBD1; CDR3aa: CASSQGRQGYYGYTF; CDR3nt: TGCGCCAGCAGCCAAGGTCGACAGGGCTACTATGGCTACACCTTC
j_gene: TRBJ2-7; v_gene: TRBV18; abundance: .; d_gene: TRBD1; CDR3aa: CARSDRGYEQYF; CDR3nt: TGTGCCAGGTCGGACAGGGGCTACGAGCAGTACTTC
j_gene: TRBJ1-1; v_gene: TRBV30; abundance: .; d_gene: TRBD1; CDR3aa: CAWDRVNTEAFF; CDR3nt: TGTGCCTGGGACAGGGTGAACACTGAAGCTTTCTTT
j_gene: TRBJ2-7; v_gene: TRBV7-2; abundance: .; d_gene: .; CDR3aa: CASSLGRGSYEQYF; CDR3nt: TGTGCCAGCAGCTTAGGGCGGGGATCCTACGAGCAGTACTTC
j_gene: TRBJ1-1; v_gene: TRBV18; abundance: once; d_gene: .; CDR3aa: CASSPNRDTEAFF; CDR3nt: TGTGCCAGCTCACCGAACAGGGACACTGAAGCTTTCTTT
j_gene: TRBJ1-4; v_gene: TRBV3-1/TRBV3-2; abundance: .; d_gene: .; CDR3aa: CASSQAFGEKLFF; CDR3nt: TGTGCCAGCAGCCAAGCTTTCGGGGAAAAACTGTTTTTT
j_gene: TRBJ1-4; v_gene: TRBV2; abundance: .; d_gene: .; CDR3aa: CASSSSAAGVEKLFF; CDR3nt: TGTGCCAGCAGCTCGTCGGCGGCAGGGGTTGAAAAACTGTTTTTT
j_gene: TRBJ1-2; v_gene: TRBV15; abundance: .; d_gene: TRBD1; CDR3aa: CATSRPRQGELHGYTF; CDR3nt: TGTGCCACCAGCAGACCTCGACAGGGGGAACTTCATGGCTACACCTTC
j_gene: TRBJ2-1; v_gene: TRBV27; abundance: once; d_gene: TRBD2; CDR3aa: CASRGSGRGEQFF; CDR3nt: TGTGCCAGCAGGGGTAGCGGGAGGGGTGAGCAGTTCTTC
j_gene: TRBJ2-1; v_gene: TRBV27; abundance: .; d_gene: .; CDR3aa: CASSSEGPTEQFF; CDR3nt: TGTGCCAGCAGTTCCGAGGGCCCCACGGAGCAGTTCTTC
j_gene: TRBJ2-7; v_gene: TRBV18; abundance: .; d_gene: .; CDR3aa: CASSLGTPGGYEQYF; CDR3nt: TGTGCCAGCTCACTGGGGACTCCAGGGGGCTACGAGCAGTACTTC
j_gene: TRBJ1-5; v_gene: TRBV10-3; abundance: .; d_gene: .; CDR3aa: CAISEYRDGQPQHF; CDR3nt: TGTGCCATCAGTGAGTACAGGGACGGTCAGCCCCAGCATTTT
j_gene: TRBJ2-7; v_gene: TRBV11-2; abundance: .; d_gene: TRBD2; CDR3aa: CASSLPGTSGSYEQYF; CDR3nt: TGTGCCAGCAGCTTACCCGGGACTAGCGGGAGTTACGAGCAGTACTTC
j_gene: TRBJ1-3; v_gene: TRBV6-5; abundance: .; d_gene: .; CDR3aa: CASRPVFSGNTIYF; CDR3nt: TGTGCCAGCAGACCAGTGTTCTCTGGAAACACCATATATTTT
j_gene: TRBJ2-6; v_gene: TRBV7-9; abundance: .; d_gene: TRBD1; CDR3aa: CATDRGSSTGANVLTF; CDR3nt: TGTGCCACGGACAGGGGTAGCTCTACGGGGGCCAACGTCCTGACTTTC
j_gene: TRBJ2-1; v_gene: TRBV10-1; abundance: .; d_gene: TRBD2; CDR3aa: CASSETGGPIIEQFF; CDR3nt: TGCGCCAGCAGTGAGACGGGAGGGCCGATAATTGAGCAGTTCTTC
j_gene: TRBJ1-1; v_gene: TRBV25-1; abundance: .; d_gene: .; CDR3aa: CASGQGSEAFF; CDR3nt: TGTGCCAGCGGGCAGGGCTCTGAAGCTTTCTTT
j_gene: TRBJ2-7; v_gene: TRBV5-1; abundance: .; d_gene: .; CDR3aa: CASSLRTGSYEQYF; CDR3nt: TGCGCCAGCAGCTTGCGGACGGGATCCTACGAGCAGTACTTC
j_gene: TRBJ1-3; v_gene: TRBV5-6; abundance: .; d_gene: .; CDR3aa: CASSSQDTSGNTIYF; CDR3nt: TGTGCCAGCAGCTCACAGGATACATCTGGAAACACCATATATTTT
j_gene: TRBJ1-1; v_gene: TRBV5-1; abundance: .; d_gene: .; CDR3aa: CASSWGPGGTEAFF; CDR3nt: TGCGCCAGCAGCTGGGGGCCGGGGGGGACTGAAGCTTTCTTT
j_gene: TRBJ1-1; v_gene: TRBV30; abundance: .; d_gene: .; CDR3aa: CAWTYTERNTEAFF; CDR3nt: TGTGCCTGGACTTACACGGAGAGGAACACTGAAGCTTTCTTT
j_gene: TRBJ2-7; v_gene: TRBV7-2; abundance: .; d_gene: .; CDR3aa: CASSLGGFFGYEQYF; CDR3nt: TGTGCCAGCAGCTTGGGCGGGTTTTTTGGCTACGAGCAGTACTTC
j_gene: TRBJ2-5; v_gene: TRBV28; abundance: .; d_gene: TRBD1; CDR3aa: CASSIEDREETQYF; CDR3nt: TGTGCCAGCAGCATTGAGGACAGGGAAGAGACCCAGTACTTC
j_gene: TRBJ1-4; v_gene: TRBV6-1; abundance: .; d_gene: .; CDR3aa: CASSEGWVELFF; CDR3nt: TGTGCCAGCAGTGAAGGGTGGGTGGAACTGTTTTTT
j_gene: TRBJ1-4; v_gene: TRBV14; abundance: .; d_gene: .; CDR3aa: CASSQDLSNEKLFF; CDR3nt: TGTGCCAGCAGCCAAGATCTTTCAAATGAAAAACTGTTTTTT
j_gene: TRBJ2-7; v_gene: TRBV7-8; abundance: .; d_gene: .; CDR3aa: CASSLAHRAYEQYF; CDR3nt: TGTGCCAGCAGCTTAGCCCACAGAGCCTACGAGCAGTACTTC
j_gene: TRBJ2-1; v_gene: TRBV10-1; abundance: .; d_gene: TRBD2; CDR3aa: CASSESRLAGDNEQFF; CDR3nt: TGCGCCAGCAGTGAGTCGAGACTAGCGGGAGACAATGAGCAGTTCTTC
j_gene: TRBJ1-1; v_gene: TRBV28; abundance: .; d_gene: .; CDR3aa: CASSWPYTGWAMNTEAFF; CDR3nt: TGTGCCAGCAGTTGGCCATACACAGGCTGGGCGATGAACACTGAAGCTTTCTTT
j_gene: TRBJ1-4; v_gene: TRBV20-1; abundance: .; d_gene: .; CDR3aa: CSASGAEKLFF; CDR3nt: TGCAGTGCTAGTGGGGCTGAAAAACTGTTTTTT
j_gene: TRBJ1-1; v_gene: TRBV28; abundance: .; d_gene: .; CDR3aa: CASSYQGNTEAFF; CDR3nt: TGTGCCAGCAGTTATCAGGGGAACACTGAAGCTTTCTTT
j_gene: TRBJ2-2; v_gene: TRBV12-5; abundance: .; d_gene: TRBD1; CDR3aa: CASGLGQGATGELFF; CDR3nt: TGTGCTAGTGGTTTGGGACAGGGGGCCACCGGGGAGCTGTTTTTT
j_gene: TRBJ2-7; v_gene: TRBV5-1; abundance: once; d_gene: .; CDR3aa: CASSHGQLLFSYEQYF; CDR3nt: TGCGCCAGCAGCCACGGACAGCTACTTTTCTCCTACGAGCAGTACTTC
j_gene: TRBJ2-7; v_gene: TRBV3-1/TRBV3-2; abundance: .; d_gene: .; CDR3aa: CASSHHNSYEQYF; CDR3nt: TGTGCCAGCAGCCATCACAACTCCTACGAGCAGTACTTC
j_gene: TRBJ2-3; v_gene: TRBV7-2; abundance: .; d_gene: .; CDR3aa: CASSPSSGRADTQYF; CDR3nt: TGTGCCAGCAGCCCCTCCTCAGGACGAGCAGATACGCAGTATTTT
j_gene: TRBJ1-1; v_gene: TRBV27; abundance: .; d_gene: .; CDR3aa: CASSSTPRGTEAFF; CDR3nt: TGTGCCAGCAGTTCTACCCCTAGGGGCACTGAAGCTTTCTTT
j_gene: TRBJ2-1; v_gene: TRBV7-8; abundance: .; d_gene: .; CDR3aa: CASNQRGGGGQGYNEQFF; CDR3nt: TGTGCCAGCAACCAGAGGGGTGGAGGGGGCCAGGGCTACAATGAGCAGTTCTTC
j_gene: TRBJ2-5; v_gene: TRBV5-1; abundance: .; d_gene: .; CDR3aa: CASRAGQETQYF; CDR3nt: TGCGCCAGCAGGGCAGGCCAAGAGACCCAGTACTTC
j_gene: TRBJ2-5; v_gene: TRBV5-1; abundance: .; d_gene: TRBD2; CDR3aa: CASSPGLAGGQETQYF; CDR3nt: TGCGCCAGCAGCCCGGGACTAGCGGGAGGGCAAGAGACCCAGTACTTC
j_gene: TRBJ2-3; v_gene: TRBV19; abundance: .; d_gene: TRBD2; CDR3aa: CASIGRERGTDTQYF; CDR3nt: TGTGCCAGTATAGGGCGGGAGCGGGGCACAGATACGCAGTATTTT
j_gene: TRBJ2-5; v_gene: TRBV28; abundance: .; d_gene: .; CDR3aa: CASKTGVSETQYF; CDR3nt: TGTGCCAGCAAAACGGGAGTGTCAGAGACCCAGTACTTC
j_gene: TRBJ2-1; v_gene: TRBV9; abundance: .; d_gene: TRBD2; CDR3aa: CASSVQAGGPYEQFF; CDR3nt: TGTGCCAGCAGCGTACAAGCGGGAGGGCCCTATGAGCAGTTCTTC
j_gene: TRBJ2-7; v_gene: TRBV5-1; abundance: .; d_gene: .; CDR3aa: CASSPAANTFYEQYF; CDR3nt: TGCGCCAGCAGCCCCGCGGCCAATACCTTCTACGAGCAGTACTTC
j_gene: TRBJ2-1; v_gene: TRBV25-1; abundance: .; d_gene: TRBD2; CDR3aa: CASSEPGLAANEQFF; CDR3nt: TGTGCCAGCAGTGAACCGGGACTAGCGGCCAATGAGCAGTTCTTC
j_gene: TRBJ2-7; v_gene: TRBV28; abundance: .; d_gene: .; CDR3aa: CASTPGLYYEQYF; CDR3nt: TGTGCCAGTACGCCAGGGCTGTACTACGAGCAGTACTTC
j_gene: TRBJ2-7; v_gene: TRBV6-5; abundance: once; d_gene: .; CDR3aa: CAGRDGTSYEQYF; CDR3nt: TGTGCCGGTCGGGACGGAACGTCCTACGAGCAGTACTTC
j_gene: TRBJ2-5; v_gene: TRBV3-1/TRBV3-2; abundance: .; d_gene: .; CDR3aa: CARSQGGGFRETQYF; CDR3nt: TGTGCCCGCAGCCAAGGGGGGGGGTTCCGGGAGACCCAGTACTTC
j_gene: TRBJ1-2; v_gene: TRBV21-1; abundance: once; d_gene: .; CDR3aa: CASSAGPGRYGYTF; CDR3nt: TGTGCCAGCAGCGCCGGGCCGGGAAGATATGGCTACACCTTC
j_gene: TRBJ2-1; v_gene: TRBV12-3/TRBV12-4; abundance: .; d_gene: .; CDR3aa: CASTISQVEQFF; CDR3nt: TGTGCCAGCACCATAAGCCAGGTTGAGCAGTTCTTC
j_gene: TRBJ1-2; v_gene: TRBV29-1; abundance: once; d_gene: TRBD1; CDR3aa: CSVEYGTGVEGNYGYTF; CDR3nt: TGCAGCGTTGAATACGGGACAGGGGTAGAGGGGAACTATGGCTACACCTTC